What follows is one TCR beta chain and its context. Its antigen is not identified. Exclusion of a patient resulted from uncontrolled infection, other autoimmune disease, pregnancy or lactation. The data stem from a study of T cells in Graves' hyperthyroidism and ophthalmopathy. Study information: Before treatment of any kind, peripheral blood was taken at initial diagnosis. Points from the study as a whole: Clonotypes that were expanded in thyroid above 0.001 mostly appeared in blood too. The authors' 13 V-J model separated ophthalmopathy from stable hyperthyroidism.

The germline gives CDR1 SGHTA, CDR2 FQGNSA. The CDR3 has 18 residues. V was shortened by 1 base and J by 9 bases, with 22 bases between the two germline ends. Amplification of TCR beta CDR3 regions was performed using RNA transcripts as template. The HTBI primer set served for first-round RT-PCR of the TCR CDR3. TCRdb reprocessed the multiplex PCR reads with MiXCR, giving one entry per CDR3 protein. The sample carries 490,000 or so distinct CDR3 sequences, just under 20% recorded once. The source of this sequence is a man in his forties with Graves' ophthalmopathy. Sequenced: blood. The chain has TRBV7-2 and TRBJ1-6, with D possibly TRBD1 on 5 matching bases. CDR3 sequence: CASSLESPAGGLGSPLHF. CDR3 bases: TGTGCCAGCAGCTTAGAGTCCCCTGCGGGGGGGTTAGGTTCACCCCTCCACTTT.